The source of this T cell receptor (beta chain) is a study of blood T cell repertoires in COVID-19. Across the study: Nucleic acid was either cDNA or gDNA, and it came from T cells, B-cell-depleted T cells, or PBMCs.

The cohort comprised adults aged roughly 18 to 95 years residing in about two dozen US areas. Participants were placed into cohorts based on the clinical history they reported. Each recovered donor of Cohort 3 presented with two negative PCRs, clearance, or symptom resolution. The CDR3 has 14 residues. V dropped 3 bases and J dropped 7; count of bases not matched to a gene: 4. Germline V gives CDR1 SGDLS, CDR2 YYNGEE. Some clones are missing from TCRdb's copy, which holds only in-frame ones; the method was immunoSEQ multiplex PCR. Here the sample spans some 320,000 clones, approximately 87% being singletons.

The specimen sequenced was PBMCs or T cells enriched from blood (not recorded which). The receptor comes from a woman aged 30 to 39 who had recovered from COVID-19. This chain links TRBV9 with TRBJ1-4, with 9 positions matching TRBD1. CDR3 nucleotides: TGTGCCAGCAGCGCCGGGACAGGGCTTGAAAAACTGTTTTTT. This encodes CASSAGTGLEKLFF.